The T cell receptor beta chain under discussion was sequenced for a study of cytomegalovirus exposure and HLA in healthy donors. Points from the study as a whole: In vitro checks showed that a few CMV-associated chains really do target CMV antigens. Later on, a genetic analysis was performed. It linked a missense variant in DCLRE1C with V- and J-gene trimming of TCR beta.

The PCR contained 60 Vbeta and 13 Jbeta primers. The authors' processing: Some 9.9 million of about 80 million unique TCR beta chains were shared, per a later count. Assay: immunoSEQ multiplex PCR; the TCRdb copy retains only in-frame clones and omits some. V and J calls and clone size are those listed in that table; D and trimming were worked out from the DNA. Here the sample spans about 140,000 clones, approximately 80% being singletons. In nominal health when sampled, donors likely had unrecorded immune exposures nonetheless. As to this clone: Its cognate antigen is unknown.

The CDR3 sequence is 15 residues long. With 4 bases removed from V and 0 bases from J, the gap between germline ends came to 10 bases. In germline, CDR1 is MDHEN, CDR2 SYDVKM. This sequence joins TRBV28 and TRBJ1-3; D gene unclear. The clonotype comes from a man under 40 in good health and CMV-seronegative. The material sequenced was PBMCs. CDR3 in DNA: TGTGCCAGCAGTTGGAGAGGTAGCTCTGGAAACACCATATATTTT. Its protein product is CASSWRGSSGNTIYF.